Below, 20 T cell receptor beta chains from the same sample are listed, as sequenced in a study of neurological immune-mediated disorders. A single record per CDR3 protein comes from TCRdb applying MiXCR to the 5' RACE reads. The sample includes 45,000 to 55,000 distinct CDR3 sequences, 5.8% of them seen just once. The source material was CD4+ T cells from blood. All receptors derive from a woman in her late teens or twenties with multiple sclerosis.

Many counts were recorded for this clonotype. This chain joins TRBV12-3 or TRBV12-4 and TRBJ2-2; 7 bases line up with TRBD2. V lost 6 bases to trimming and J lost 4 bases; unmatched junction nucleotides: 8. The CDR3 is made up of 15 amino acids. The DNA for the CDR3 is TGTGCCAGCAGCTTGACTAGCTCAAGCACCGGGGAGCTGTTTTTT. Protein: CASSLTSSSTGELFF.

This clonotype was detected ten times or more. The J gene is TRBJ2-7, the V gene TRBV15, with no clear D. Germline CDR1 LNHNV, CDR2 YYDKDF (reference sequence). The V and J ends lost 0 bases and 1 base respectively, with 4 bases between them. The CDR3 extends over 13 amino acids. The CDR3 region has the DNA TGTGCCACCAGCAGAGATATATCCTACGAGCAGTACTTC. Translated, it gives CATSRDISYEQYF.

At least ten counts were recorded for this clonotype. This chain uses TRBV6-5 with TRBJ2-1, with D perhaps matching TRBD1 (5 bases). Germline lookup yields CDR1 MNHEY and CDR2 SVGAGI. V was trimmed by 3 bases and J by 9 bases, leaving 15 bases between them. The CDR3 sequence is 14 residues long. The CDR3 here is CASSYPGAPSEQFF. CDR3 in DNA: TGTGCCAGCAGTTATCCTGGGGCTCCCAGTGAGCAGTTCTTC.

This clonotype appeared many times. In DNA, the CDR3 is TGTGCCAGCAGCTCCGGGACAGGGGGCGGGTACGAGCAGTACTTC. Translating it yields CASSSGTGGGYEQYF. The rearrangement links TRBV7-8 to TRBJ2-7, with 12 nucleotides matching TRBD1. V shed 4 bases and J 4 bases; nucleotides not matched to a gene: 5. Germline V lookup: CDR1 SGHVS, CDR2 FQNEAQ. The CDR3 spans 15 residues.

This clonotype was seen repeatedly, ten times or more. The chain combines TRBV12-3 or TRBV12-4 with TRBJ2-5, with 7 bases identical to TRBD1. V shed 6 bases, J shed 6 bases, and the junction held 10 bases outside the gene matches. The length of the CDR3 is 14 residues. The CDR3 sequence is CASSDRDRGQTQYF. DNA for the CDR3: TGTGCCAGCAGCGACCGGGACAGAGGGCAGACCCAGTACTTC.

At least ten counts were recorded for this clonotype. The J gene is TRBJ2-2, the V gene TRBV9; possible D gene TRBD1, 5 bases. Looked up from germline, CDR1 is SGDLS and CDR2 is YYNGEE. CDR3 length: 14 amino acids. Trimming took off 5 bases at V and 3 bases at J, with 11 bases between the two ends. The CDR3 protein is CASRRQGDTGELFF. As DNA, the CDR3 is TGTGCCAGCAGACGGCAGGGCGACACCGGGGAGCTGTTTTTT.

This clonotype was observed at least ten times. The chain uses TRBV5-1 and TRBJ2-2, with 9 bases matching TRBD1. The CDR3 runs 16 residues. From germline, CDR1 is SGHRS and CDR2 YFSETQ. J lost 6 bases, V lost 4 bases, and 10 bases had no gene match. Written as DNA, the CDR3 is TGCGCCAGCAGCAGGGGACAGGGTCGTTTTGCCGGGGAGCTGTTTTTT. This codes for CASSRGQGRFAGELFF.

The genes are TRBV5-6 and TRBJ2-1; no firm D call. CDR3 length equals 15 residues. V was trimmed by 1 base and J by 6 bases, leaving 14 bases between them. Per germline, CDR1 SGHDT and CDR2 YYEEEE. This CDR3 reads CASSLRTPLGNEQFF. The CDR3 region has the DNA TGTGCCAGCAGCTTGCGGACGCCCCTGGGCAATGAGCAGTTCTTC.

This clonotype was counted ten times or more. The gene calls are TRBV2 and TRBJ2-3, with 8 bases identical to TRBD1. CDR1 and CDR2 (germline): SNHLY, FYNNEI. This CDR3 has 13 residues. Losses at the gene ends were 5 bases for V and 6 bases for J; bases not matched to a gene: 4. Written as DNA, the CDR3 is TGTGCCAGCAGTCGACAGGGGTTGGATACGCAGTATTTT. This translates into CASSRQGLDTQYF.

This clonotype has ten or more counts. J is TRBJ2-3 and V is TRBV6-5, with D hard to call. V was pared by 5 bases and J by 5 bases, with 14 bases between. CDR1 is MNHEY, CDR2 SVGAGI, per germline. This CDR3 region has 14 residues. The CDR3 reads CASSHRTPRDTQYF. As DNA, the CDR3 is TGTGCCAGCAGTCATCGGACCCCCCGAGATACGCAGTATTTT.

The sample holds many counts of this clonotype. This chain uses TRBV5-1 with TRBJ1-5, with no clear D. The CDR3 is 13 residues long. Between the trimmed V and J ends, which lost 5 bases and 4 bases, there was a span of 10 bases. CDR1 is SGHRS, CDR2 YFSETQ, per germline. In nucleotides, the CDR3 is TGCGCCAGCAGTTCGGGCCGAAATCAGCCCCAGCATTTT. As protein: CASSSGRNQPQHF.

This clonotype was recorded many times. CDR3 in DNA: TGCGCCAGCAGCCTCCATGGACAGGGGGATTCACCCCTCCACTTT. Residues: CASSLHGQGDSPLHF. V gene TRBV5-1 combines with J gene TRBJ1-6; TRBD1 agrees at 10 bases. CDR1 and CDR2 from the germline V gene are SGHRS and YFSETQ. Trimming at V came to 4 bases and at J to 8 bases, leaving 6 bases not matched to a gene. The CDR3 length is 15 residues.

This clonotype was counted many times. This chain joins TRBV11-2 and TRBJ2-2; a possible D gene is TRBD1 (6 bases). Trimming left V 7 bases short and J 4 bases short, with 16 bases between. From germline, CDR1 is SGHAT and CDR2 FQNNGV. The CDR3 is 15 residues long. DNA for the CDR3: TGTGCCAGCAACCAAGGGGGTGGAGGCACCGGGGAGCTGTTTTTT. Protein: CASNQGGGGTGELFF.

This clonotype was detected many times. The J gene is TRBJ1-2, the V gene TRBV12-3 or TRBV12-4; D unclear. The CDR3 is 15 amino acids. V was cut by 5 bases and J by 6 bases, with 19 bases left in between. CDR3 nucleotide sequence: TGTGCCAGCAGTATACCCGGGCGGTCTAGGGATGGCTACACCTTC. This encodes CASSIPGRSRDGYTF.

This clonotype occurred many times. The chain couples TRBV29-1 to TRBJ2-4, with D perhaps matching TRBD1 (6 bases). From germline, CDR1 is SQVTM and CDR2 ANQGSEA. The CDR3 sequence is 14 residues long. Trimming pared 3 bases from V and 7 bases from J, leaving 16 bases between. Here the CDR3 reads CSVDGSSTGNIQYF. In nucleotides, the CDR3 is TGCAGCGTTGACGGCAGCTCAACAGGGAACATTCAGTACTTC.

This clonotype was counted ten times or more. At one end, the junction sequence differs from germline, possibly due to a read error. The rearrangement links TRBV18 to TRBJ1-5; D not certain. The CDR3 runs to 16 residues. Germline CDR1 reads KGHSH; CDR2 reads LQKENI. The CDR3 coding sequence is TGTGCCAACTCAGGTACCACTCTAAGGAGCAATCAGCCCCAGCATTTT. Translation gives CANSGTTLRSNQPQHF. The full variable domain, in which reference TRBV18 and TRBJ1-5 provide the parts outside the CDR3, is NAGVMQNPRHLVRRRGQEARLRCSPMKGHSHVYWYRQLPEEGLKFMVYLQKENIIDESGMPKERFSAEFPKEGPSILRIQQVVRGDSAAYFCANSGTTLRSNQPQHFGDGTRLSIL.

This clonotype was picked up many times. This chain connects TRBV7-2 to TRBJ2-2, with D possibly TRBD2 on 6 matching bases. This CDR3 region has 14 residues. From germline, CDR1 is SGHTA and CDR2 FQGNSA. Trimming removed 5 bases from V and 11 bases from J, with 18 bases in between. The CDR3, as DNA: TGTGCCAGCAGCCCCTCCCCGACTAGTATTGAGCTGTTTTTT. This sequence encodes CASSPSPTSIELFF.

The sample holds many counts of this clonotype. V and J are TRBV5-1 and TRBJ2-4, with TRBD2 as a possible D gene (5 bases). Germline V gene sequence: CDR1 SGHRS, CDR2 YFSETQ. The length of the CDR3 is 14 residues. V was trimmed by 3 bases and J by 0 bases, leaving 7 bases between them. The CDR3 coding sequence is TGCGCCAGCAGCTCCGGACTAGCCAAAAACATTCAGTACTTC. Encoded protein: CASSSGLAKNIQYF.

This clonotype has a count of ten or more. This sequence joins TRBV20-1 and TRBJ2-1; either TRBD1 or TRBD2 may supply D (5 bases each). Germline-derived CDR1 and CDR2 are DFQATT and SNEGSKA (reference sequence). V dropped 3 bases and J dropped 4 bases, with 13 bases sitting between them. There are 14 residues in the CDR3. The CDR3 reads CSASRGLGYNEQFF. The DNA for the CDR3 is TGCAGTGCTAGTCGGGGCCTCGGATACAATGAGCAGTTCTTC.

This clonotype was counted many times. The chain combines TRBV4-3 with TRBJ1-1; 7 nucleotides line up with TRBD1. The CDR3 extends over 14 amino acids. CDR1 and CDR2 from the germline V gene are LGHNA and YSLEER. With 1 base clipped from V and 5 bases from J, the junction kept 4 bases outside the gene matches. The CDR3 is CASSQATGITEAFF. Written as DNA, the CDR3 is TGCGCCAGCAGCCAAGCGACAGGGATTACTGAAGCTTTCTTT.